This T cell receptor (beta chain) was captured in a study of cytotoxic CD8 clonotypes in ibrutinib-treated CLL. Sequenced by immunoSEQ multiplex PCR; TCRdb stores in-frame clones only, minus some. The table shows 300,000 to 400,000 clones, with 67% occurring only once. The germline V and J ends were trimmed by 0 bases and 5 bases, with 5 bases remaining between them. The CDR3 extends over 12 amino acids. Looked up from germline, CDR1 is SGHDT and CDR2 is YYEEEE. Specimen: PBMCs, collected after 36 months of ibrutinib treatment. The V call is TRBV5-6, the J call TRBJ1-2; no clear D gene. The receptor comes from a human donor with chronic lymphocytic leukemia. In nucleotides, the CDR3 is TGTGCCAGCAGCTTGGCAGATTATGGCTACACCTTC. Translating gives CASSLADYGYTF.